This paragraph covers one T cell receptor beta chain sequence. This entry comes from a study of blood T cell repertoires in COVID-19. Measured with immunoSEQ multiplex PCR; TCRdb has only the in-frame clones, and not every one. The sample holds approximately 200,000 clones, less than 85% seen once. CDR3 length equals 17 residues. CDR1 is MGHRA and CDR2 is YSYEKL in the germline V gene. The J segment lost 7 bases and the V segment lost 3 bases, leaving 12 bases of the junction unmatched. The V and J genes are TRBV4-1 and TRBJ1-5; 10 nucleotides match TRBD1. The receptor was isolated from a man between 40 and 49 years old who had recovered from COVID-19. Sample: PBMCs or T cells enriched from blood (not recorded which). The CDR3, as DNA: TGCGCCAGCAGCCAGCCTCCCGGGACAGGGGTCAACCAGCCCCAGCATTTT. Encoded protein: CASSQPPGTGVNQPQHF.